A single sample is the source of the 5 T cell receptor beta chains below, sequenced in a study of Ad26.COV2.S vaccination and SARS-CoV-2 variants. The treatment denotes: around 19 received Ad26.COV2.S at low or high dose, single or two shots; about 5 received placebo; per-sample allocation not given. Day 63 after the first injection of vaccine or placebo was the sampling time. Clones were sequenced by immunoSEQ multiplex PCR, and TCRdb holds only the in-frame ones, with some missing. The sample has 400,000 to 500,000 clones; around nine tenths are singletons. Sequences were derived from peripheral blood, sampled in a trial of Ad26.COV2.S vaccine versus placebo. The receptors originated from a person between 18 and 60 years old who received the Ad26.COV2.S COVID-19 vaccine or a placebo.

This clone was seen only once. The V gene is TRBV28, the J gene TRBJ1-3; D unclear. Germline-derived CDR1 and CDR2 are MDHEN and SYDVKM. V was clipped by 2 bases and J by 0 bases, with 11 bases between them. The CDR3 contains 16 residues. CDR3 region: CASSLMGPSSGNTIYF. As DNA, the CDR3 is TGTGCCAGCAGTTTAATGGGCCCGAGCTCTGGAAACACCATATATTTT. Supplemented by reference TRBV28 and TRBJ1-3, the full variable domain reads DVKVTQSSRYLVKRTGEKVFLECVQDMDHENMFWYRQDPGLGLRLIYFSYDVKMKEKGDIPEGYSVSREKKERFSLILESASTNQTSMYLCASSLMGPSSGNTIYFGEGSWLTVV.

This clone has a single count. This sequence joins TRBV6-5 and TRBJ1-2; D remains ambiguous. V was cut by 2 bases and J by 2 bases, with 9 bases left in between. CDR3 length: 14 amino acids. Germline-derived CDR1 and CDR2 are MNHEY and SVGAGI. The CDR3 coding sequence is TGTGCCAGCAGTTACGACATAATCAACTATGGCTACACCTTC. Encoded protein: CASSYDIINYGYTF.

The CDR3 DNA reads TGTGCCACCAGTGATTTTCAGGGACAGGATACGCAGTATTTT. It translates to CATSDFQGQDTQYF. This chain connects TRBV24-1 to TRBJ2-3; 7 bases agree with TRBD1. Per the germline V gene, CDR1 is KGHDR and CDR2 is SFDVKD. V gave up 1 base and J gave up 6 bases; unmatched junction bases: 3. CDR3 size: 14 residues.

This chain connects TRBV21-1 to TRBJ2-7; the table's D call, TRBD2, has no DNA check behind it. TRBV21-1 represents a pseudogene. CDR3 length equals 14 residues. CDR3 coding DNA: TGTGCCAGCAGCAAGGGGACTCCTTCCTACGAGCAGTACTTC. This translates into CASSKGTPSYEQYF.

V usage is TRBV6-5 and J usage is TRBJ1-4; 7 bases match TRBD1. J gave up 7 bases and V 4 bases, and 6 bases lay outside the gene matches. Per the germline V gene, CDR1 is MNHEY and CDR2 is SVGAGI. This CDR3 has 14 residues. The CDR3 region is CASSSYRQGEKLFF. The CDR3 nucleotides read TGTGCCAGCAGTTCCTACAGACAGGGTGAAAAACTGTTTTTT.